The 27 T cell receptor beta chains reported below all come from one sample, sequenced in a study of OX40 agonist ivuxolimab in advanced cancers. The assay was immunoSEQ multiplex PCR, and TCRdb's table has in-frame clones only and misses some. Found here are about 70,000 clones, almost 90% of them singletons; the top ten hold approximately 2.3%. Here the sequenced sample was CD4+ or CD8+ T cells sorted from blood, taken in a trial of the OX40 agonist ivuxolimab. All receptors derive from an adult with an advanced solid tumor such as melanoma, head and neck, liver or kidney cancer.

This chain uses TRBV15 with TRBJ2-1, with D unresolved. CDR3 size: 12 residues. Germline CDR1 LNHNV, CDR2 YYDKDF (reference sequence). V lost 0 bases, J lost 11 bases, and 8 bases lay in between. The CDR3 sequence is CATSRDLIKQFF. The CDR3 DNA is TGTGCCACCAGCAGAGACCTTATTAAGCAGTTCTTC.

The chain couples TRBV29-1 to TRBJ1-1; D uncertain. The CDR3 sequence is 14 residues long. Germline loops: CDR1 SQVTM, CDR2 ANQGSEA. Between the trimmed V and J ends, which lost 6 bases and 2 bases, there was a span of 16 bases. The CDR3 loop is CSVVFRGGNTEAFF. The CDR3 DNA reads TGCAGCGTCGTGTTCCGGGGAGGTAACACTGAAGCTTTCTTT.

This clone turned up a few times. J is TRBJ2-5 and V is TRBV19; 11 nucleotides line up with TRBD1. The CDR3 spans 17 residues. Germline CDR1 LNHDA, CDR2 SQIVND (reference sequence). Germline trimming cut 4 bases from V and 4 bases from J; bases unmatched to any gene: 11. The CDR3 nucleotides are TGTGCCAGTAGTAAAGGACAGGGGGCAGGTTCAGGAGAGACCCAGTACTTC. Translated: CASSKGQGAGSGETQYF.

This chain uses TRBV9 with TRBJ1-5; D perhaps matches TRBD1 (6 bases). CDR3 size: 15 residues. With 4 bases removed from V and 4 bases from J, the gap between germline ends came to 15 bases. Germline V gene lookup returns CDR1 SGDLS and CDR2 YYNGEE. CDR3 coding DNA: TGTGCCAGCAGCAGGTTGGGGGGCTGGAATCAGCCCCAGCATTTT. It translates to CASSRLGGWNQPQHF.

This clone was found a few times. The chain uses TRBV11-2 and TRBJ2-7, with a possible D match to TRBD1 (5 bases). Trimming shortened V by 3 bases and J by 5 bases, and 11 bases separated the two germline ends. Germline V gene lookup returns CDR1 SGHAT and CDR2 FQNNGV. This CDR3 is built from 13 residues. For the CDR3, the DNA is TGTGCCAGCAGCTTGGTCAGGGTCCACGAGCAGTACTTC. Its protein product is CASSLVRVHEQYF.

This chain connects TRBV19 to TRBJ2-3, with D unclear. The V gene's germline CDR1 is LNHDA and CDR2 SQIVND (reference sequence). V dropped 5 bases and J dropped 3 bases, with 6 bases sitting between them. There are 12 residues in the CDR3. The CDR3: CASSFLTDTQYF. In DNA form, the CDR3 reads TGTGCCAGTAGTTTCCTTACAGATACGCAGTATTTT.

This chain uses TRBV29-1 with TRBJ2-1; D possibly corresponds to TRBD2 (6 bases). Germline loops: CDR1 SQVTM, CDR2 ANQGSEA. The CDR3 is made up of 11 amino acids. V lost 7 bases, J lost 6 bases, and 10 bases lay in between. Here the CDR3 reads CSDRGANEQFF. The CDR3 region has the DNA TGCAGCGACCGCGGGGCCAATGAGCAGTTCTTC.

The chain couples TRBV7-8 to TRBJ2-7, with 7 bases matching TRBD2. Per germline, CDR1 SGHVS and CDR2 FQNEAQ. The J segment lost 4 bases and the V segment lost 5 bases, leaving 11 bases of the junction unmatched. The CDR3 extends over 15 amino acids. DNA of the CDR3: TGTGCCAGCAGCCCTCGGACTAGGCAGGAGTACGAGCAGTACTTC. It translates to CASSPRTRQEYEQYF.

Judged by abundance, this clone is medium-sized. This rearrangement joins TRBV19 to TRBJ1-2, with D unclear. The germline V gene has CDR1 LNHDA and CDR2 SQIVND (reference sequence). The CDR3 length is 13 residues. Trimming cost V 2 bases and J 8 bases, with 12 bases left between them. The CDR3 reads CASSISVGGGYTF. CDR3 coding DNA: TGTGCCAGTAGTATATCTGTTGGTGGGGGCTACACCTTC.

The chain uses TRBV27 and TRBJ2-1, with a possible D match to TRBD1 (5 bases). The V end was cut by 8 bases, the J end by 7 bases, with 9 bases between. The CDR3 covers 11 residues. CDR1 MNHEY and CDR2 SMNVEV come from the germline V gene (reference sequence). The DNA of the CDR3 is TGTGCCAGCTTAGGGGTAAATGAGCAGTTCTTC. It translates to CASLGVNEQFF.

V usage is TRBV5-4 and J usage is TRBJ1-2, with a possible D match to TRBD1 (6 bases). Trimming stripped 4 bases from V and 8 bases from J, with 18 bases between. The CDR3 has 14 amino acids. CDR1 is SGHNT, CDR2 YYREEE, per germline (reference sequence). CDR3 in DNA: TGTGCCAGCAGCCCGGACAGATCTCCAGTAGGCTACACCTTC. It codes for CASSPDRSPVGYTF.

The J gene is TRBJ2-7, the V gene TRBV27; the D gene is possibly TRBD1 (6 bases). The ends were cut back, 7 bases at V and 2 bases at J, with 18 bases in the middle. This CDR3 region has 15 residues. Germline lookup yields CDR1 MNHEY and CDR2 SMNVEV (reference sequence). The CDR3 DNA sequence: TGTGCCAGCACCCGCGCAAAAGGACAGACCTACGAGCAGTACTTC. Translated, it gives CASTRAKGQTYEQYF.

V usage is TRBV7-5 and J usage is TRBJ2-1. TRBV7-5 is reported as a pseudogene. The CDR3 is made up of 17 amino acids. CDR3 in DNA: TGTGTCAGAAGCTTGGGTATAAAAGTCTGGATAAACAATGAGCAGTTCTTC. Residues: CVRSLGIKVWINNEQFF.

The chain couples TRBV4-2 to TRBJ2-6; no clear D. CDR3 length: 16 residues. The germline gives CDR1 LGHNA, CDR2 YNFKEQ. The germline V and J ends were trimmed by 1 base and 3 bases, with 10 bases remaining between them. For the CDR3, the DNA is TGTGCCAGCAGCCAAGTATGGGGTGTTGGGGCCAACGTCCTGACTTTC. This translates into CASSQVWGVGANVLTF.

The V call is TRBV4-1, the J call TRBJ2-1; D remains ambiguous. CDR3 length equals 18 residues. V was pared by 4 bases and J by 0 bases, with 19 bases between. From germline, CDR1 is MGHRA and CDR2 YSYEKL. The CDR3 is CASSRIDLGFRSYNEQFF. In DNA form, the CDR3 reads TGCGCCAGCAGCCGAATAGACCTCGGGTTTCGCTCCTACAATGAGCAGTTCTTC.

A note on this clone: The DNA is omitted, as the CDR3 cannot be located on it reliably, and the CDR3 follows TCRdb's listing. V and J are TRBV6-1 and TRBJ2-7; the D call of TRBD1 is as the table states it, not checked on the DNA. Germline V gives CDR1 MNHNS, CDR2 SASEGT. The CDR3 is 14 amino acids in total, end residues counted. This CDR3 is CASSSSGHSYEQYF.

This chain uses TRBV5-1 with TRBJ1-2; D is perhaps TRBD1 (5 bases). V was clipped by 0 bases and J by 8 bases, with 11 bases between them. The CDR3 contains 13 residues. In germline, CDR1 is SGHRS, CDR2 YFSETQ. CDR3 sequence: CASSLEGAGGYTF. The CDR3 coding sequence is TGCGCCAGCAGCTTGGAAGGGGCGGGGGGCTACACCTTC.

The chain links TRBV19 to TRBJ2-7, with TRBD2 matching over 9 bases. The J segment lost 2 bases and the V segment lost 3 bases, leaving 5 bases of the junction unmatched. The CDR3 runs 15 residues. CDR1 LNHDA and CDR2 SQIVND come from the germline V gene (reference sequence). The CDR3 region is CASSIGSGGTYEQYF. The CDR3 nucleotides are TGTGCCAGTAGTATCGGGAGCGGGGGGACCTACGAGCAGTACTTC.

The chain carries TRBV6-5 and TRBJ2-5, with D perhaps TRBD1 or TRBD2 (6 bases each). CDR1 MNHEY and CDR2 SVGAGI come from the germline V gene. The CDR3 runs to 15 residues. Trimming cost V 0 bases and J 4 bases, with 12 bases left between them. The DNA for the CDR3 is TGTGCCAGCAGTTACTCGGGGGGCGCGGTAGAGACCCAGTACTTC. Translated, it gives CASSYSGGAVETQYF.

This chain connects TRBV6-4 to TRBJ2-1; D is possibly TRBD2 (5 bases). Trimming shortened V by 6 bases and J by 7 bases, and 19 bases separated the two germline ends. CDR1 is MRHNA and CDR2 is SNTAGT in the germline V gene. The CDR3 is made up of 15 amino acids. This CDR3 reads CASSREPLKGNEQFF. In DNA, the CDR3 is TGTGCCAGCAGCCGGGAACCATTAAAAGGGAATGAGCAGTTCTTC.

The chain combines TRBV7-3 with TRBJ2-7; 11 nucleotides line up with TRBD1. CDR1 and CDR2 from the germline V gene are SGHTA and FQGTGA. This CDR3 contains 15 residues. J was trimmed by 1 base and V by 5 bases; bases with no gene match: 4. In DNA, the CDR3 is TGTGCCAGCAGCCCCGGACAGGGGGCGTCCTACGAGCAGTACTTC. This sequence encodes CASSPGQGASYEQYF.

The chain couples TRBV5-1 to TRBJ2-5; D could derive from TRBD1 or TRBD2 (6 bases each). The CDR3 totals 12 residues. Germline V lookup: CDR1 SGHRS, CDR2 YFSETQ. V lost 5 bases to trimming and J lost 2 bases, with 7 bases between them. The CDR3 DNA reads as TGCGCCAGCAGAGGGGGGCAAGAGACCCAGTACTTC. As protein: CASRGGQETQYF.

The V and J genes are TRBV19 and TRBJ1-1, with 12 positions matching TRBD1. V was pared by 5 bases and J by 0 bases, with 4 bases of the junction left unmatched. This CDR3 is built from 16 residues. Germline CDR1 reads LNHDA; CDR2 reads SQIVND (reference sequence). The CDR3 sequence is CASSPGQGALNTEAFF. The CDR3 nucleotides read TGTGCCAGTAGTCCGGGACAGGGGGCGTTGAACACTGAAGCTTTCTTT.

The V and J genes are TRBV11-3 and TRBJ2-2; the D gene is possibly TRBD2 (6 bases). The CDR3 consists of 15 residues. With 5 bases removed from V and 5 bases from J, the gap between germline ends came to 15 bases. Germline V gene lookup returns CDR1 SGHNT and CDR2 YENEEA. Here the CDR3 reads CASSPGSWRTGELFF. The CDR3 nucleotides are TGTGCCAGCAGCCCCGGGAGCTGGAGGACCGGGGAGCTGTTTTTT.

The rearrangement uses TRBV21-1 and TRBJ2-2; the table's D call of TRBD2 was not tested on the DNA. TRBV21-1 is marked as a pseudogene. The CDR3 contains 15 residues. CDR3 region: CASTRGLENTGELFF. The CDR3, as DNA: TGTGCCAGCACCCGAGGTCTGGAAAACACCGGGGAGCTGTTTTTT.

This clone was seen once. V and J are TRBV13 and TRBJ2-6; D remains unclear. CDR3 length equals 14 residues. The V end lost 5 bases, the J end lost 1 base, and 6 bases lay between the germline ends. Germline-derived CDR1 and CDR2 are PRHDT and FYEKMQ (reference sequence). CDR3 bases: TGTGCCAGCAGCCCCGCATCTGGGGCCAACGTCCTGACTTTC. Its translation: CASSPASGANVLTF.

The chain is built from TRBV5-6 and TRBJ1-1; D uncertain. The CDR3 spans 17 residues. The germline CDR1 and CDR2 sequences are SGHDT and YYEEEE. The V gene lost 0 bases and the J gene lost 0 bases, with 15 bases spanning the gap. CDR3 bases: TGTGCCAGCAGCTTGGTTCCCGGATTCACAATGAACACTGAAGCTTTCTTT. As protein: CASSLVPGFTMNTEAFF.